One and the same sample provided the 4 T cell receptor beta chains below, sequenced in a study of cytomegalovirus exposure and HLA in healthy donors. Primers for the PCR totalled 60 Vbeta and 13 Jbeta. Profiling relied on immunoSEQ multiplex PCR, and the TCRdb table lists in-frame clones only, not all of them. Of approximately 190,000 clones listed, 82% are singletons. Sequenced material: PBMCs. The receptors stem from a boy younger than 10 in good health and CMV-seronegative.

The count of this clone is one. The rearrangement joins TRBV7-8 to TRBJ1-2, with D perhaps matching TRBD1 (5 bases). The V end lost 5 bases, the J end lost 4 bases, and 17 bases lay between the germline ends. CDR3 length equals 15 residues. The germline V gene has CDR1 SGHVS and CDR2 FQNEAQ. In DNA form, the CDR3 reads TGTGCCAGCAGCGCGTCGCGGGGACCCCTCTATGGCTACACCTTC. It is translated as CASSASRGPLYGYTF.

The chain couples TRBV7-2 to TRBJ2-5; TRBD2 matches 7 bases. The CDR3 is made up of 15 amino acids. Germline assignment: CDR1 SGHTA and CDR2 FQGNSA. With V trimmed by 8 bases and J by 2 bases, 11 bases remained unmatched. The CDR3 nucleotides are TGTGCCAGCCGAATACAGACGGGGGGTCAAGAGACCCAGTACTTC. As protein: CASRIQTGGQETQYF.

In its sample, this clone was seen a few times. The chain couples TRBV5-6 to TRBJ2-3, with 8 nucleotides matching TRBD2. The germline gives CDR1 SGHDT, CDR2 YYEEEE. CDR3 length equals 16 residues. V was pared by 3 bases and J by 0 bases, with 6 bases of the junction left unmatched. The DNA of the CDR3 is TGTGCCAGCAGCTGGACGGGACTAGGAAGCACAGATACGCAGTATTTT. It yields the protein CASSWTGLGSTDTQYF.

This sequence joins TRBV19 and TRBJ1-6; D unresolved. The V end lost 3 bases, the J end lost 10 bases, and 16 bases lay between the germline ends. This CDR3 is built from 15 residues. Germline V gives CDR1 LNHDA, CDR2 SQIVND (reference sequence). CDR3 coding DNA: TGTGCCAGTAGTATTTGGCGCAACGGGGAGTCACCCCTCCACTTT. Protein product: CASSIWRNGESPLHF. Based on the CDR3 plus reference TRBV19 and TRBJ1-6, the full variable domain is DGGITQSPKYLFRKEGQNVTLSCEQNLNHDAMYWYRQDPGQGLRLIYYSQIVNDFQKGDIAEGYSVSREKKESFPLTVTSAQKNPTAFYLCASSIWRNGESPLHFGNGTRLTVT.